The 8 T cell receptor beta chains below come from one sample, sequenced in a study of immune characterization of retroperitoneal liposarcoma. TCRdb ran MiXCR on the PCR reads and lists one entry per CDR3 protein. Of 1,500 to 2,000 distinct CDR3 sequences detected, about two fifths appear once; the ten largest clones hold around 21%. The specimen was tumor tissue. The receptors derive from a female donor with retroperitoneal liposarcoma.

This clonotype was seen only once. The conserved final phenylalanine or tryptophan is absent from the CDR3, which likely points to a read error. The chain is built from TRBV25-1 and TRBJ2-5; 7 bases fit TRBD2. This CDR3 contains 18 residues. With V trimmed by 4 bases and J by 11 bases, 25 bases remained unmatched. Germline V gene lookup returns CDR1 MGHDK and CDR2 SYGVNS. Here the CDR3 reads CASSGGRSPGEPYNEQYL. The CDR3 DNA sequence: TGTGCCAGCAGTGGCGGGAGATCCCCCGGGGAGCCCTACAATGAGCAGTACTTA.

This clonotype was detected a few times. The rearrangement links TRBV6-6 to TRBJ2-1; TRBD2 might be the D (5 bases). Trimming removed 2 bases at V and 9 bases at J, with 14 bases between. The CDR3 loop spans 14 amino acids. CDR1 is MNHNY, CDR2 SVGAGI, per germline (reference sequence). CDR3: CASSYVGSDGEQFF. CDR3 nucleotide sequence: TGTGCCAGCAGTTACGTAGGTAGCGATGGTGAGCAGTTCTTC.

By its share, this clonotype is medium-sized (0.01 to 0.1%). This chain links TRBV27 with TRBJ2-1; 7 positions match TRBD1. V lost 6 bases, J lost 7 bases, and 6 bases stayed unmatched. CDR3 length: 13 amino acids. Looked up from germline, CDR1 is MNHEY and CDR2 is SMNVEV (reference sequence). CDR3 sequence (DNA): TGTGCCAGCAGAACAGGGGCCACTAATGAGCAGTTCTTC. Amino acid sequence: CASRTGATNEQFF.

The chain links TRBV6-1 to TRBJ2-6; D call uncertain. CDR3 size: 15 residues. Germline V CDR1 and CDR2: MNHNS, SASEGT. The V and J ends lost 1 base and 3 bases respectively, with 7 bases between them. The CDR3 nucleotides read TGTGCCAGCAGTGAAGAAGGGTATGGGGCCAACGTCCTGACTTTC. Translated: CASSEEGYGANVLTF.

J is TRBJ2-1 and V is TRBV10-2, with 8 bases aligning to TRBD2. V lost 0 bases to trimming and J lost 7 bases; unmatched junction nucleotides: 8. The CDR3 extends over 16 amino acids. The germline V gene has CDR1 WSHSY and CDR2 SAAADI. The CDR3 spells CASSESVAGGENEQFF. Here the CDR3 DNA reads TGCGCCAGCAGTGAGTCGGTGGCGGGAGGAGAGAATGAGCAGTTCTTC.

By share, this clonotype ranks as hyperexpanded. The chain has TRBV6-1 and TRBJ2-5; D is possibly TRBD1 or TRBD2 (5 bases each). The CDR3 is 14 amino acids. Trimming took 5 bases from V and 0 from J, leaving 10 bases between them. The germline V gene encodes CDR1 MNHNS and CDR2 SASEGT. The CDR3 here is CASSRDPDQETQYF. As DNA, the CDR3 is TGTGCCAGCAGTCGGGACCCTGACCAAGAGACCCAGTACTTC.

Of note for this clonotype: A much larger clone lies one base from this, so it may be a read error. J is TRBJ2-1 and V is TRBV6-2 or TRBV6-3; unclear D gene. Trimming cost V 3 bases and J 13 bases, with 16 bases left between them. The germline V gene encodes CDR1 MNHEY and CDR2 SVGEGT. This CDR3 contains 13 residues. This CDR3 is CASSYRNQETQFF. For the CDR3, the DNA is TGTGCCAGCAGTTATAGGAACCAAGAGACCCAGTTCTTC.

The chain joins TRBV7-8 to TRBJ2-1; D is possibly TRBD1 (6 bases). The CDR3 contains 17 residues. Trimming took 4 bases from V and 7 from J, leaving 23 bases between them. The V gene's germline CDR1 is SGHVS and CDR2 FQNEAQ. This CDR3 reads CASSSLGGVGRRNEQFF. As DNA, the CDR3 is TGTGCCAGCAGCTCCCTAGGGGGTGTAGGACGCAGGAATGAGCAGTTCTTC.